The rows below give T cell receptor beta chains drawn from one sample of a study of persistence of HIV-infected CD4 T cells. TCRdb keeps only in-frame clones here, not all; method: immunoSEQ multiplex PCR. Of about 45,000 clones listed, around 90% are singletons. Which antigens these TCRs recognize remains unknown. The sequencing here drew on CD4+ T cells sorted from PBMCs after 18-hour stimulation, taken from a patient who received antiretroviral therapy. These receptors originate from an adult woman with HIV who was CMV-seropositive. Both conserved end residues are part of each CDR3. The order of the fields is J gene, D gene, clone size, V gene, CDR3 protein, CDR3 DNA. The D gene is left open where the match is weak. Clone size is shown for a subset of rows, as once, few, many or a class of expanded clone.

j_gene: TRBJ1-1
d_gene: .
abundance: once
v_gene: TRBV6-1
CDR3aa: CASSVNTEAFF
CDR3nt: TGTGCCAGCAGCGTGAACACTGAAGCTTTCTTT

j_gene: TRBJ2-3
d_gene: .
abundance: .
v_gene: TRBV9
CDR3aa: CASSFGGTTDTQYF
CDR3nt: TGTGCCAGCAGCTTTGGGGGGACCACAGATACGCAGTATTTT

j_gene: TRBJ2-6
d_gene: .
abundance: once
v_gene: TRBV5-1
CDR3aa: CASSNGGGSSGANVLTF
CDR3nt: TGCGCCAGCTCCAATGGAGGGGGAAGCTCTGGGGCCAACGTCCTGACTTTC

j_gene: TRBJ2-7
d_gene: .
abundance: .
v_gene: TRBV4-1
CDR3aa: CASSQDGREQYF
CDR3nt: TGCGCCAGCAGCCAAGATGGGCGCGAGCAGTACTTC

j_gene: TRBJ1-1
d_gene: TRBD1
abundance: .
v_gene: TRBV25-1
CDR3aa: CASSESGTGGTEAFF
CDR3nt: TGTGCCAGCAGTGAATCCGGGACAGGGGGCACTGAAGCTTTCTTT

j_gene: TRBJ1-2
d_gene: TRBD1
abundance: .
v_gene: TRBV10-3
CDR3aa: CAISMDRLYGYTF
CDR3nt: TGTGCCATCAGTATGGACAGGCTCTATGGCTACACCTTC

j_gene: TRBJ1-5
d_gene: .
abundance: .
v_gene: TRBV3-1/TRBV3-2
CDR3aa: CASSQGPVYQPQHF
CDR3nt: TGTGCCAGCAGCCAAGGGCCGGTTTATCAGCCCCAGCATTTT

j_gene: TRBJ1-2
d_gene: TRBD1
abundance: .
v_gene: TRBV27
CDR3aa: CASSSFGTGLNYGYTF
CDR3nt: TGTGCCAGCAGTTCATTCGGGACAGGCCTTAACTATGGCTACACCTTC

j_gene: TRBJ2-7
d_gene: .
abundance: .
v_gene: TRBV3-1/TRBV3-2
CDR3aa: CASSQATRSSYEQYF
CDR3nt: TGTGCCAGCAGCCAGGCGACAAGAAGCTCCTACGAGCAGTACTTC

j_gene: TRBJ1-5
d_gene: .
abundance: .
v_gene: TRBV30
CDR3aa: CAWSVNGATIFNQPQHF
CDR3nt: TGTGCCTGGAGTGTAAATGGGGCCACAATTTTCAATCAGCCCCAGCATTTT

j_gene: TRBJ1-1
d_gene: TRBD1
abundance: .
v_gene: TRBV5-1
CDR3aa: CASSPGQINTEAFF
CDR3nt: TGCGCCAGCAGCCCGGGACAGATTAACACTGAAGCTTTCTTT

j_gene: TRBJ1-5
d_gene: .
abundance: few
v_gene: TRBV10-1
CDR3aa: CASSEWYRADINQPQHF
CDR3nt: TGCGCCAGCAGTGAGTGGTACAGGGCCGACATTAATCAGCCCCAGCATTTT

j_gene: TRBJ1-2
d_gene: .
abundance: once
v_gene: TRBV27
CDR3aa: CASSSYGGYGYTF
CDR3nt: TGTGCCAGCAGTTCCTACGGAGGGTATGGCTACACCTTC

j_gene: TRBJ1-1
d_gene: TRBD1
abundance: .
v_gene: TRBV5-5
CDR3aa: CASSLTGGWSGNTEAFF
CDR3nt: TGTGCCAGCAGCTTAACAGGGGGATGGTCTGGGAACACTGAAGCTTTCTTT

j_gene: TRBJ2-7
d_gene: .
abundance: .
v_gene: TRBV19
CDR3aa: CASSILPGQTYEQYF
CDR3nt: TGTGCCAGTAGTATTCTTCCAGGACAGACCTACGAGCAGTACTTC

j_gene: TRBJ1-1
d_gene: TRBD1
abundance: .
v_gene: TRBV14
CDR3aa: CASSRWTGVLYPTEAFF
CDR3nt: TGTGCCAGCAGCCGATGGACAGGGGTGTTATATCCCACTGAAGCTTTCTTT

j_gene: TRBJ1-2
d_gene: TRBD1
abundance: .
v_gene: TRBV9
CDR3aa: CASSVIQGGYGYTF
CDR3nt: TGTGCCAGCAGCGTCATACAGGGGGGCTATGGCTACACCTTC

j_gene: TRBJ1-2
d_gene: TRBD1
abundance: .
v_gene: TRBV30
CDR3aa: CAWSVGQLNPRLYGYTF
CDR3nt: TGTGCCTGGAGTGTGGGACAGCTGAACCCACGCCTCTATGGCTACACCTTC

j_gene: TRBJ2-2
d_gene: .
abundance: .
v_gene: TRBV7-3
CDR3aa: CASSSGTPPPGELFF
CDR3nt: TGTGCCAGCAGCTCCGGGACTCCTCCACCCGGGGAGCTGTTTTTT

j_gene: TRBJ1-2
d_gene: TRBD1
abundance: .
v_gene: TRBV10-2
CDR3aa: CASSEASGTGTRGYTF
CDR3nt: TGCGCCAGCAGTGAGGCTTCCGGGACAGGGACTCGAGGCTACACCTTC